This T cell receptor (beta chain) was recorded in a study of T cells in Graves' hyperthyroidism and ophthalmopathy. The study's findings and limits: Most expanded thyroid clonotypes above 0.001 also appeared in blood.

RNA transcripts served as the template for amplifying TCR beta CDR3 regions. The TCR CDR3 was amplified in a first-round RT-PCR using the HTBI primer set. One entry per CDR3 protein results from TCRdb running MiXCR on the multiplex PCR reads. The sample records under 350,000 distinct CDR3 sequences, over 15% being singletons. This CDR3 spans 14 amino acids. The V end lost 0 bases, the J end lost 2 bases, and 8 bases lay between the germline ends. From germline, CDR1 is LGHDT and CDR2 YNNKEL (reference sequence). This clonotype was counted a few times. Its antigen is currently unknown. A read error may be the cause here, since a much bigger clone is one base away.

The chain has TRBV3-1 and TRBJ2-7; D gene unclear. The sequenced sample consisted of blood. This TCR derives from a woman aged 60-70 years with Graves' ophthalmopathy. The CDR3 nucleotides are TGTGCCAGCAGCCAAGATTGGAGAGCCTACGAGCAGTACTTC. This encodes CASSQDWRAYEQYF.